Included here is one T cell receptor beta chain sequence, with context. Under the authors' procedure: By means of reference gene primer amplification, nucleated cell counts were estimated. Clones were read by immunoSEQ multiplex PCR, and TCRdb kept only the in-frame ones, dropping some. V and J calls and clone size come straight from that table; D and trimming were deduced from the DNA. The table records 200,000 to 300,000 clones, 65% to 85% of them present only once. This specimen comes from a study of blood T cell repertoires in COVID-19. Across the study: Samples came from the United States, Italy and Spain, spanning acute and convalescent COVID-19. T cells, B-cell-depleted T cells, or PBMCs provided the cDNA or gDNA that served as material.

From germline, CDR1 is SGHTA and CDR2 FQGNSA. V shed 7 bases and J 4 bases; nucleotides not matched to a gene: 8. The length of the CDR3 is 15 residues. This TCR came from a human donor in a cohort sampled during active COVID-19. This chain connects TRBV7-2 to TRBJ2-3; 10 bases agree with TRBD2. The source material was peripheral blood. The CDR3 loop is CASTLLAGAPDTQYF. Here the CDR3 DNA reads TGTGCCAGCACCTTGCTAGCGGGAGCCCCAGATACGCAGTATTTT.